One T cell receptor (beta chain) is described in this entry. Its antigen is not identified. This record comes from a study of T cell responses to AZD1222 COVID-19 vaccine. Study outcomes and limitations: Clonal diversity was possibly underestimated, and white British individuals and females predominated among donors. Recipients of two AZD1222 doses showed rising Spike-specific TCR breadth and depth. Only 6 or 7 individuals given AZD1222 were seropositive at baseline.

The method was immunoSEQ multiplex PCR; TCRdb's version includes in-frame clones alone and lacks a portion of them. The data hold 150,000 or so clones, with roughly nine tenths observed a single time. The sequenced sample was peripheral blood, obtained on day 0 of MenACWY control vaccination. This TCR came from an adult in good health.

CDR3 residues: CASSPSGSGLEQYF. Written as DNA, the CDR3 is TGTGCCAGTAGCCCTAGCGGGAGCGGGCTCGAGCAGTACTTC. V is TRBV19 and J is TRBJ2-7, with 10 bases identical to TRBD2. There are 14 residues in the CDR3. J gave up 6 bases and V 6 bases, and 8 bases lay outside the gene matches. The germline gives CDR1 LNHDA, CDR2 SQIVND (reference sequence).